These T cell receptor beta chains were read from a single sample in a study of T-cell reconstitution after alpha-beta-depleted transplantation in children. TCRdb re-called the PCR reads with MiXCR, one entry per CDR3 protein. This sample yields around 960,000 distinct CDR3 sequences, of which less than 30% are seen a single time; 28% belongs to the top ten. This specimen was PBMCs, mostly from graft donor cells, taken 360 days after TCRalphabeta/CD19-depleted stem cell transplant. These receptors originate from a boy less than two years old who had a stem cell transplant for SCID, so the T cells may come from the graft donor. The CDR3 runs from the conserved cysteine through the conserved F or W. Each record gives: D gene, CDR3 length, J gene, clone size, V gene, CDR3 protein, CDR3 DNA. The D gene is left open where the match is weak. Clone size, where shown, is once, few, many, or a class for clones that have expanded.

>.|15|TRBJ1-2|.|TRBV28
CASSLAGYIDYGYTF
TGTGCCAGCAGTTTAGCAGGGTACATTGACTATGGCTACACCTTC
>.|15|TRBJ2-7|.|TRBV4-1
CASSQGSPGSYEQYF
TGCGCCAGCAGCCAAGGCTCTCCGGGCTCCTACGAGCAGTACTTC
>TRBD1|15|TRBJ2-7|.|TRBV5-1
CASSFLGQGFYEQYF
TGCGCCAGCAGCTTCTTGGGACAGGGTTTCTACGAGCAGTACTTC
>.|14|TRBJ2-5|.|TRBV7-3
CASSSQGGTETQYF
TGTGCCAGCAGCTCTCAGGGGGGAACGGAGACCCAGTACTTC
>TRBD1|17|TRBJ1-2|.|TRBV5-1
CASSLVAGGAGAGGYTF
TGCGCCAGCAGCTTGGTGGCAGGGGGCGCCGGGGCTGGTGGCTACACCTTC
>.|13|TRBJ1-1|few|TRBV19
CASYPSGNTEAFF
TGTGCCAGTTACCCCTCAGGGAACACTGAAGCTTTCTTT
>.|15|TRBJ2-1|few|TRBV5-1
CASSQTSAFYNEQFF
TGCGCCAGCAGTCAGACTAGTGCCTTTTACAATGAGCAGTTCTTC
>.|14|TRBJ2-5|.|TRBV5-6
CASSLGQRKETQYF
TGTGCCAGCAGCTTGGGCCAGAGAAAAGAGACCCAGTACTTC
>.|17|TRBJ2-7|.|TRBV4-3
CASSQEIVRISSYEQYF
TGCGCCAGCAGCCAAGAAATTGTTAGGATTAGCTCCTACGAGCAGTACTTC
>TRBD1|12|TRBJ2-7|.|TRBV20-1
CSAKGQTYEQYF
TGCAGTGCTAAGGGACAGACCTACGAGCAGTACTTC
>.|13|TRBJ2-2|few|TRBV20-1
CSAPRLNTGELFF
TGCAGTGCTCCAAGACTGAACACCGGGGAGCTGTTTTTT
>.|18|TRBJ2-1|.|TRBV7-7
CASSSHNTRRVEDNEQFF
TGTGCCAGCAGCTCCCATAACACACGGAGGGTTGAGGACAATGAGCAGTTCTTC
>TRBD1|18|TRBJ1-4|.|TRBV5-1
CASSLNNGTARRNEKLFF
TGCGCCAGCAGCTTGAATAATGGGACAGCCCGACGTAATGAAAAACTGTTTTTT
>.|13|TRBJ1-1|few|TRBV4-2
CASSQERFTEAFF
TGTGCCAGCAGCCAAGAACGGTTCACTGAAGCTTTCTTT
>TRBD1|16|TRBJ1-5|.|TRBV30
CAWSPLGQGAIQPQHF
TGTGCCTGGAGTCCTCTGGGACAGGGGGCAATACAGCCCCAGCATTTT
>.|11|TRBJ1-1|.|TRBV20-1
CSASSGVYAFF
TGCAGTGCCTCATCGGGAGTGTACGCTTTCTTT
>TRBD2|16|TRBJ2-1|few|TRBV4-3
CASSQEGGLAGVEQFF
TGCGCCAGCAGCCAAGAAGGGGGACTAGCGGGGGTAGAGCAGTTCTTC
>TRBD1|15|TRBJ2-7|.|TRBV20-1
CSASRRDRGVYEQCF
TGCAGTGCTAGTCGCCGGGACAGGGGGGTCTACGAGCAGTGCTTC
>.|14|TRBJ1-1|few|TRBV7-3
CASRLGALGSEAFF
TGTGCCAGCAGGCTAGGTGCTCTGGGGTCTGAAGCTTTCTTT
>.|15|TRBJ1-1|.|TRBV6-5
CASSYHGQPNTEAFF
TGTGCCAGCAGTTACCACGGGCAGCCGAACACTGAAGCTTTCTTT
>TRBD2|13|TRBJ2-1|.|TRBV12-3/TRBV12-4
CASSSRGINEQFF
TGTGCCAGCAGTTCGCGGGGGATCAATGAGCAGTTCTTC
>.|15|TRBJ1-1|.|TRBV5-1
CASSAGALMNTEAFF
TGCGCCAGCAGCGCCGGGGCCCTCATGAACACTGAAGCTTTCTTT
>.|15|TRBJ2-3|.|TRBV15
CATSRATTDTDTQYF
TGTGCCACCAGCAGAGCGACTACAGACACAGATACGCAGTATTTT
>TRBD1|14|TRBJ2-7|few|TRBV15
CATSRGTGSYEQYF
TGTGCCACCAGCAGAGGGACAGGGTCCTACGAGCAGTACTTC
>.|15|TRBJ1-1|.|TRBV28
CASSLRPWRRTEAFF
TGTGCCAGCAGTTTGCGGCCCTGGAGAAGGACTGAAGCTTTCTTT
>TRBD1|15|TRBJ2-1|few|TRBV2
CASIDRGGSYNEQFF
TGTGCCAGCATCGACAGGGGGGGGTCCTACAATGAGCAGTTCTTC
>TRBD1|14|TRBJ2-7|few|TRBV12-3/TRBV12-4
CASSLYRGPYEQYF
TGTGCCAGCAGTTTGTACAGGGGACCCTACGAGCAGTACTTC
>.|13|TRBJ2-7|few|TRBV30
CAWSVAIAYEQYF
TGTGCCTGGAGTGTAGCCATCGCCTACGAGCAGTACTTC
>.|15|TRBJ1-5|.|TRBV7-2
CASSSGSGTHQPQHF
TGTGCCAGCAGCTCGGGTTCAGGGACCCATCAGCCCCAGCATTTT